These T cell receptor beta chains were read from a single sample in a study of neurological immune-mediated disorders. Via MiXCR, TCRdb re-called the 5' RACE reads, giving one row per CDR3 protein. Among tens of thousands of distinct CDR3 sequences listed, roughly 8.8% were seen once. Material for sequencing was PBMCs. These receptor sequences come from a woman between 35 and 50 years old in good health. Both conserved end residues are trimmed from each CDR3. The order of the fields is V gene, J gene, CDR3 protein.

TRBV7-9	TRBJ1-1	ASRVQGWDNTEAF
TRBV6-2/TRBV6-3	TRBJ2-3	ASKLIRGQADTQY
TRBV7-8	TRBJ1-2	ASSQRDYGYT
TRBV5-1	TRBJ2-7	ASSVLAGGLSYEQY
TRBV29-1	TRBJ2-3	SVESRVGTDTQY
TRBV4-3	TRBJ1-1	ASSQVVGTGIHGTEAF
TRBV7-7	TRBJ2-1	ANSGVSDEQF
TRBV6-2/TRBV6-3	TRBJ2-1	ASSSTGAPYNEQF
TRBV10-3	TRBJ2-7	AISGFKTSGVVEQY
TRBV5-1	TRBJ2-3	ASSFGSTDTQY
TRBV4-3	TRBJ2-1	ASSKTDNEQF